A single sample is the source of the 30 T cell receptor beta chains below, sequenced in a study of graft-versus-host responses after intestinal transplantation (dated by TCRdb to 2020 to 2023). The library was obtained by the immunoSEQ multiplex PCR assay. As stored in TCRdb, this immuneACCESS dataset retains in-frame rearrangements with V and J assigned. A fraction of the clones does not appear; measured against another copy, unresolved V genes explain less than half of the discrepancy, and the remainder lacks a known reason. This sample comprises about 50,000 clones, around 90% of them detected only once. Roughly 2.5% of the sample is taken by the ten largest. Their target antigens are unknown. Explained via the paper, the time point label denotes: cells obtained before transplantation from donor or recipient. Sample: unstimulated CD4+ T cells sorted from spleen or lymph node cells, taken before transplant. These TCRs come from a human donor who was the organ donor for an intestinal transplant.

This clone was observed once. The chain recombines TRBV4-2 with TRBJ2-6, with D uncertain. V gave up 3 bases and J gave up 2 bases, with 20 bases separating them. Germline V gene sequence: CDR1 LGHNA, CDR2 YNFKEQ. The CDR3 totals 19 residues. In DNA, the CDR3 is TGTGCCAGCAGCCACGAAATCGCCCTCAGATGGCCTGGGGCCAACGTCCTGACTTTC. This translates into CASSHEIALRWPGANVLTF.

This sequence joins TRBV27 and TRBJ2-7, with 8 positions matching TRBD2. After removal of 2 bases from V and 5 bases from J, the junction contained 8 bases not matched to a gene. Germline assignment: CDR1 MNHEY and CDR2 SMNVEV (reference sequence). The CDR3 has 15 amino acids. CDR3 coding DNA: TGTGCCAGCAGTTTACGCGTCGGGAGGGCCCACGAGCAGTACTTC. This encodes CASSLRVGRAHEQYF.

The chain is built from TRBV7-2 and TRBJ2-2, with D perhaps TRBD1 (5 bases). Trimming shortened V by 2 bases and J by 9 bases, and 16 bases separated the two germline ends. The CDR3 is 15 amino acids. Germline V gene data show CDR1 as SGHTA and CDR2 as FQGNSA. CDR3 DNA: TGTGCCAGCAGCTTAACGCTTGGCGGACATAGGGAGCTGTTTTTT. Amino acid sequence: CASSLTLGGHRELFF.

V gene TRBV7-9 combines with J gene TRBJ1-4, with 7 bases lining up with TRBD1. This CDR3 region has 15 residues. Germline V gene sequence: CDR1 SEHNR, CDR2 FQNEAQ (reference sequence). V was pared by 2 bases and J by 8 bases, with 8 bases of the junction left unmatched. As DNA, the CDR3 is TGTGCCAGCAGCTTACCTTACAGGGGTGAAGAAAAACTGTTTTTT. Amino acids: CASSLPYRGEEKLFF.

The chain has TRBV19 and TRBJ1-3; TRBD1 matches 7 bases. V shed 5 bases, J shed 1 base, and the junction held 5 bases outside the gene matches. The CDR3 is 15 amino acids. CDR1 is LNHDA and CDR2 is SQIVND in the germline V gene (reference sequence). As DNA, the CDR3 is TGTGCCAGTAGTCCCACACAGGGGTCTGGAAACACCATATATTTT. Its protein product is CASSPTQGSGNTIYF.

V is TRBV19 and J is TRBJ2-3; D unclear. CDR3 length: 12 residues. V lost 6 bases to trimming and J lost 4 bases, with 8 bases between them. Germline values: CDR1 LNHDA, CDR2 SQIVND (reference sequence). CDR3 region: CASRAEADTQYF. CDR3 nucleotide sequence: TGTGCCAGTAGGGCCGAGGCAGATACGCAGTATTTT.

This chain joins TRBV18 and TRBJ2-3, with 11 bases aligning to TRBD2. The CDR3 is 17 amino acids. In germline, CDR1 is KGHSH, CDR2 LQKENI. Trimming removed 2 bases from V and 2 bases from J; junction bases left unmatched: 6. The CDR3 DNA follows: TGTGCCAGCTCACCAGGGACTAGCGGAGGACACACAGATACGCAGTATTTT. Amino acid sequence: CASSPGTSGGHTDTQYF.

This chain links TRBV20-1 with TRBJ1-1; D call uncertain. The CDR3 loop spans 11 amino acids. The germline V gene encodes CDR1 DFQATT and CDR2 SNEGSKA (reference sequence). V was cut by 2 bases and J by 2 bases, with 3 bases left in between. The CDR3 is CSARYNTEAFF. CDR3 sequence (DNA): TGCAGTGCTAGATACAACACTGAAGCTTTCTTT.

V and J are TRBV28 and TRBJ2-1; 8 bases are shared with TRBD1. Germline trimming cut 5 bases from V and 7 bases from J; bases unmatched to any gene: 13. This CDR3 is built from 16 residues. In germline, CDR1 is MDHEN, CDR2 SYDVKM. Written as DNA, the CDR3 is TGTGCCAGCAGTCGCCCCGCAGGGGGCAGTTCGAATGAGCAGTTCTTC. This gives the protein CASSRPAGGSSNEQFF.

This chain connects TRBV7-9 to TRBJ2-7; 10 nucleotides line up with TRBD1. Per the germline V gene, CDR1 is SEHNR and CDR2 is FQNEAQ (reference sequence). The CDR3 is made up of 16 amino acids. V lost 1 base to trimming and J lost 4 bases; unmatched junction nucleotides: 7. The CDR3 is CASSLGPGQGRYEQYF. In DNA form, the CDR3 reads TGTGCCAGCAGCTTAGGCCCGGGACAGGGGCGTTACGAGCAGTACTTC.

CDR3 in amino acids: CASSLGRRAADSGELFF. The CDR3 coding sequence is TGTGCCAGCAGCTTGGGGCGGAGGGCCGCAGATAGCGGGGAGCTGTTTTTT. This chain uses TRBV5-4 with TRBJ2-2, with D perhaps TRBD2 (6 bases). Germline CDR1 is SGHNT and CDR2 is YYREEE (reference sequence). The ends were cut back, 0 bases at V and 7 bases at J, with 19 bases in the middle. The CDR3 is 17 residues long. Looking up the rest from reference TRBV5-4 and TRBJ2-2 gives the full variable domain: ETGVTQSPTHLIKTRGQQVTLRCSSQSGHNTVSWYQQALGQGPQFIFQYYREEENGRGNFPPRFSGLQFPNYSSELNVNALELDDSALYLCASSLGRRAADSGELFFGEGSRLTVL.

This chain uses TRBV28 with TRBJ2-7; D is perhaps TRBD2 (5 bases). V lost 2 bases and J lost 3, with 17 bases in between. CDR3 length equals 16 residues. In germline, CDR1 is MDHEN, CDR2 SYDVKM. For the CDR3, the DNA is TGTGCCAGCAGTTTAACCTTAGCGCCTGGCCGCTACGAGCAGTACTTC. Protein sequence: CASSLTLAPGRYEQYF.

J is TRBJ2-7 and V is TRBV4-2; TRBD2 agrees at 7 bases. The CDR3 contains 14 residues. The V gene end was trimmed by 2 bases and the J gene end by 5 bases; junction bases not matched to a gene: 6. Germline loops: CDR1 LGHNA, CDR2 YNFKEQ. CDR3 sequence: CASSQTRGFDEQYF. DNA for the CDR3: TGTGCCAGCAGCCAAACGCGGGGGTTCGACGAGCAGTACTTC.

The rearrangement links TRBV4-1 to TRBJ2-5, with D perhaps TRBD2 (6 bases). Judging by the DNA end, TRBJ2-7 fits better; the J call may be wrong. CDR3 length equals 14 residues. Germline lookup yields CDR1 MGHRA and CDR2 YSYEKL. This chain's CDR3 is CASSQVAVTYEQYF. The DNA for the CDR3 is TGCGCCAGCAGCCAAGTAGCGGTTACCTACGAGCAGTACTTC.

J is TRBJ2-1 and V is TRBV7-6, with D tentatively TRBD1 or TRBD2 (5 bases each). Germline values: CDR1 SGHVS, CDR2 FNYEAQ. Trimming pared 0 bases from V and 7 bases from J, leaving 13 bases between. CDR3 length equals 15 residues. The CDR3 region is CASSLAHGTDNEQFF. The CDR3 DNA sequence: TGTGCCAGCAGCTTAGCGCATGGGACGGATAATGAGCAGTTCTTC.

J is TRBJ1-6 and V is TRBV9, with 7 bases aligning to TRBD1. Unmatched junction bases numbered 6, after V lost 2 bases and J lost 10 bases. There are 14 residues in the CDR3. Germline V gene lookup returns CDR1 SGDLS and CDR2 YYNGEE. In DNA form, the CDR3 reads TGTGCCAGCAGCGTGAGGCAGGGGGGCTCACCCCTCCACTTT. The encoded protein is CASSVRQGGSPLHF.

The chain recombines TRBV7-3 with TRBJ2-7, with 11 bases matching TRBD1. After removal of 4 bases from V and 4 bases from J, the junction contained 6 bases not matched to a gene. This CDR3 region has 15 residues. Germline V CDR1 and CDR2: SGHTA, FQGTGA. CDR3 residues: CASSWDGTGGYEQYF. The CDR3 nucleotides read TGTGCCAGCAGCTGGGACGGGACAGGGGGTTACGAGCAGTACTTC.

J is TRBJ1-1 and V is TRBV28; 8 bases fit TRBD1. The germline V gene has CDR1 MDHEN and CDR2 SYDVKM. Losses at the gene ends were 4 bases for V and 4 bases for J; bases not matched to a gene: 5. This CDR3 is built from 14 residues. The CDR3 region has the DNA TGTGCCAGCAGTTCATGGACAGGGTCCACTGAAGCTTTCTTT. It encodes CASSSWTGSTEAFF.

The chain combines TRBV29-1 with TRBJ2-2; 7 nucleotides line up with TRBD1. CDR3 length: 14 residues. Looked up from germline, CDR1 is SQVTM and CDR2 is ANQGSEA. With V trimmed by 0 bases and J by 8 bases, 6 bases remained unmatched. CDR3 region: CSVEDTGVVGELFF. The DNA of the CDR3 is TGCAGCGTTGAAGACACAGGGGTAGTAGGGGAGCTGTTTTTT.

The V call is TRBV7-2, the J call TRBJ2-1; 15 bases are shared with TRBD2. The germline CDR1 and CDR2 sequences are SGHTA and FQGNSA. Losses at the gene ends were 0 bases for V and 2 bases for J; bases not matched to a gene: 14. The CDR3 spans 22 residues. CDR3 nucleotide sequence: TGTGCCAGCAGCTTAGCGCTAACCGGACTAGCGGGAGGGCGGGTTACCTACAATGAGCAGTTCTTC. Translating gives CASSLALTGLAGGRVTYNEQFF.

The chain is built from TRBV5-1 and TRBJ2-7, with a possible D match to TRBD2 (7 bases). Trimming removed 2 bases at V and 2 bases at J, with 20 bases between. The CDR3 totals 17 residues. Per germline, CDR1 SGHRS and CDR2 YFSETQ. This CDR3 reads CASSFPVGGASAYEQYF. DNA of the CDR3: TGCGCCAGCAGCTTCCCAGTGGGGGGGGCATCCGCCTACGAGCAGTACTTC. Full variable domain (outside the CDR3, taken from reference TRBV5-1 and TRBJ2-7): KAGVTQTPRYLIKTRGQQVTLSCSPISGHRSVSWYQQTPGQGLQFLFEYFSETQRNKGNFPGRFSGRQFSNSRSEMNVSTLELGDSALYLCASSFPVGGASAYEQYFGPGTRLTVT.

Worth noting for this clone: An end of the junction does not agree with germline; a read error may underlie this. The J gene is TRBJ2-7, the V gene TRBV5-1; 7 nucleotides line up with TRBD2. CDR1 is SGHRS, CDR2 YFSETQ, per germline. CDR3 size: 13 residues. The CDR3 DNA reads TGTGCCAGCAGCTTGGGGACTACGGACGAGCAGTACTTC. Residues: CASSLGTTDEQYF.

CDR3 nucleotides: TGTGCCAGCAGTTCGGCTAGCGGGACCTACGAGCAGTACTTC. Its protein product is CASSSASGTYEQYF. The rearrangement joins TRBV27 to TRBJ2-7; 9 bases fit TRBD2. The trim removed 4 bases at V and 2 bases at J, leaving 3 bases unmatched. This CDR3 comprises 14 residues. Germline assignment: CDR1 MNHEY and CDR2 SMNVEV (reference sequence).

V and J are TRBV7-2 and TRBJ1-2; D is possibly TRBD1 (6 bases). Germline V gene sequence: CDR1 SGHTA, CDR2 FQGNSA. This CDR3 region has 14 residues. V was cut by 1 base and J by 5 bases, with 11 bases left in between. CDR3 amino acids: CASSLVRQGYGYTF. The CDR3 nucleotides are TGTGCCAGCAGCTTAGTGCGGCAGGGGTATGGCTACACCTTC.

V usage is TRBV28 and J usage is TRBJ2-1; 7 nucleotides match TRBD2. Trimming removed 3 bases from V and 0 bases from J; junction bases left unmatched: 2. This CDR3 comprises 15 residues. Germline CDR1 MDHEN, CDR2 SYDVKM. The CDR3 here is CASSFQRGSYNEQFF. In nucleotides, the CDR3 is TGTGCCAGCAGTTTTCAGCGGGGCTCCTACAATGAGCAGTTCTTC.

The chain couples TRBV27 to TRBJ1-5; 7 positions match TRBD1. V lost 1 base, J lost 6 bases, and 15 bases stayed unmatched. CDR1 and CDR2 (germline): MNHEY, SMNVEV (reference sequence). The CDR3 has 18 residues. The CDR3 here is CASSLFSTDRAGGQPQHF. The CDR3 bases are TGTGCCAGCAGTTTATTCTCGACCGACAGGGCAGGTGGTCAGCCCCAGCATTTT.

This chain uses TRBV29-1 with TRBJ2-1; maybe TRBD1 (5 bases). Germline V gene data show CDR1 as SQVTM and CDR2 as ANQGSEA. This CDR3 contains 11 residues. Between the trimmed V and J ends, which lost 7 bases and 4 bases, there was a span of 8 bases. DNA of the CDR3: TGCAGCGCCCAGGGATACAATGAGCAGTTCTTC. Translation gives CSAQGYNEQFF.

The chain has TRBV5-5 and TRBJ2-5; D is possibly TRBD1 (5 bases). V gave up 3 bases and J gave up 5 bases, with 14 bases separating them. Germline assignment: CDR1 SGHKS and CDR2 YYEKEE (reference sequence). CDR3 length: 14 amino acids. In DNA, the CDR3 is TGTGCCAGCAGCTGGGGCGGTGCGCGGGAGACCCAGTACTTC. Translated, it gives CASSWGGARETQYF.

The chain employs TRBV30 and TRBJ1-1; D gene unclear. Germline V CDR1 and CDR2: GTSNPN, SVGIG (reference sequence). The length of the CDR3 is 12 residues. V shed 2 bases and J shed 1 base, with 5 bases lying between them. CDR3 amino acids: CAWSFRNTEAFF. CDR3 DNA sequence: TGTGCCTGGAGTTTTAGGAACACTGAAGCTTTCTTT.

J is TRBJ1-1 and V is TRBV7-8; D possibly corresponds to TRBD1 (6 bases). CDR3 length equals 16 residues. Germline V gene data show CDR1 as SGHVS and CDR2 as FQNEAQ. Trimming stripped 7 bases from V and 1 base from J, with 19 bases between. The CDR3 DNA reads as TGTGCCAGCACCCAGACGGCAGGGGAACCGAACACTGAAGCTTTCTTT. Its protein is CASTQTAGEPNTEAFF.